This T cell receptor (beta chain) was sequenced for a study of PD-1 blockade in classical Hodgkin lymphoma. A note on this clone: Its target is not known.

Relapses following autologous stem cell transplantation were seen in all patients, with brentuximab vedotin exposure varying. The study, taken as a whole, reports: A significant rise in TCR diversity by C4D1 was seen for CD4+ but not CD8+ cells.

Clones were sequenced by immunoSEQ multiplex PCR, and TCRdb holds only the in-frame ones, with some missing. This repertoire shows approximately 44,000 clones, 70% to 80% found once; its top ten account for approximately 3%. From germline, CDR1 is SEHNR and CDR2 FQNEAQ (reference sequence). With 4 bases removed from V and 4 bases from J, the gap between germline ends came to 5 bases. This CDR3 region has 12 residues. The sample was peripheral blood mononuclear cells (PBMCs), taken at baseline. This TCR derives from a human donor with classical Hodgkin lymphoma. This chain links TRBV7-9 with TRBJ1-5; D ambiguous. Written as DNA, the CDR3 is TGTGCCAGCAGCTCCCAGAATCAGCCCCAGCATTTT. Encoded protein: CASSSQNQPQHF.